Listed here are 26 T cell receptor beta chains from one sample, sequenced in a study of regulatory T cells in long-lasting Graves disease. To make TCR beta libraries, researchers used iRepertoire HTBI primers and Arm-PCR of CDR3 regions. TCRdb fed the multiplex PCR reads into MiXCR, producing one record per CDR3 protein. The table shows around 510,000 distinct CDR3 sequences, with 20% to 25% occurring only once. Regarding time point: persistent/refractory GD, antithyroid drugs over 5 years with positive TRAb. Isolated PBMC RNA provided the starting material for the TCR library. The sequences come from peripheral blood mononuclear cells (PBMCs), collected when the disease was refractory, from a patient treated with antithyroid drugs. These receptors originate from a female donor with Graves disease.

The CDR3 spells CASSQVSFRGTEAFF. DNA of the CDR3: TGCGCCAGCAGCCAAGTATCATTTCGAGGCACTGAAGCTTTCTTT. The chain recombines TRBV4-1 with TRBJ1-1; D call uncertain. Germline CDR1 and CDR2: MGHRA and YSYEKL. V gave up 1 base and J gave up 4 bases, with 13 bases separating them. The CDR3 extends over 15 amino acids.

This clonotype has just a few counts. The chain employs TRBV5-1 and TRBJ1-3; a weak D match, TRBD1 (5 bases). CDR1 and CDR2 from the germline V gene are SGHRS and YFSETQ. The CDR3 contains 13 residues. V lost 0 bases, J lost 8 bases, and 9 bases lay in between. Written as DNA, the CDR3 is TGCGCCAGCAGCTTGGAAACAGGATACACCATATATTTT. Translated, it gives CASSLETGYTIYF.

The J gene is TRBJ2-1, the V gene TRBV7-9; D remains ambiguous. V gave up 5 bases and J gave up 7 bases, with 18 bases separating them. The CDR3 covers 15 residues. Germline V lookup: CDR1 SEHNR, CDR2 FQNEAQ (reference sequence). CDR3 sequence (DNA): TGTGCCAGCAGCCCCGAGGTGAGCCCCGGTAATGAGCAGTTCTTC. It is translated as CASSPEVSPGNEQFF. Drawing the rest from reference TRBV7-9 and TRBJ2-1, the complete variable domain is DTGVSQNPRHKITKRGQNVTFRCDPISEHNRLYWYRQTLGQGPEFLTYFQNEAQLEKSRLLSDRFSAERPKGSFSTLEIQRTEQGDSAMYLCASSPEVSPGNEQFFGPGTRLTVL.

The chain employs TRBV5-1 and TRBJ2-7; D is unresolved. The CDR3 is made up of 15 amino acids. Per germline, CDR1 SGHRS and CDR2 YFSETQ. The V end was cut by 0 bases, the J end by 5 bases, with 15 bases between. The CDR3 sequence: CASSLERGHYNEQYF. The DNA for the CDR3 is TGCGCCAGCAGCTTGGAGCGCGGCCATTATAACGAGCAGTACTTC. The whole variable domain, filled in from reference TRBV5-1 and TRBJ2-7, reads KAGVTQTPRYLIKTRGQQVTLSCSPISGHRSVSWYQQTPGQGLQFLFEYFSETQRNKGNFPGRFSGRQFSNSRSEMNVSTLELGDSALYLCASSLERGHYNEQYFGPGTRLTVT.

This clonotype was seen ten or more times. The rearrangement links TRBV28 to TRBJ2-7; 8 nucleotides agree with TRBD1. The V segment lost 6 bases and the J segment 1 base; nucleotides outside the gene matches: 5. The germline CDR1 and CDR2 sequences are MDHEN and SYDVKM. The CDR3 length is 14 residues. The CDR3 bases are TGTGCCAGCAGCCGGACAGGGAGGTCCTACGAGCAGTACTTC. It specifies CASSRTGRSYEQYF. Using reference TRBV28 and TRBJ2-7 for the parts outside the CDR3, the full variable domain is DVKVTQSSRYLVKRTGEKVFLECVQDMDHENMFWYRQDPGLGLRLIYFSYDVKMKEKGDIPEGYSVSREKKERFSLILESASTNQTSMYLCASSRTGRSYEQYFGPGTRLTVT.

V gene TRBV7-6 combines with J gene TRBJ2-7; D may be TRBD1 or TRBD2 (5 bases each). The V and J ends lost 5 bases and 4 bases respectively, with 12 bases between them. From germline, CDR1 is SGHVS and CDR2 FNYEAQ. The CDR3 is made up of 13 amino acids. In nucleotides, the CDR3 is TGTGCCAGCAGCCCGGGACGCAAGTACGAGCAGTACTTC. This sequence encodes CASSPGRKYEQYF.

The CDR3 nucleotides are TGTGCCTGGAGCCGCGGACAGGCCTCTGGGGCCAACGTCCTGACTTTC. This translates into CAWSRGQASGANVLTF. The chain recombines TRBV30 with TRBJ2-6; 7 bases match TRBD1. Unmatched junction bases numbered 5, after V lost 3 bases and J lost 0 bases. The CDR3 runs to 16 residues. Germline assignment: CDR1 GTSNPN and CDR2 SVGIG (reference sequence).

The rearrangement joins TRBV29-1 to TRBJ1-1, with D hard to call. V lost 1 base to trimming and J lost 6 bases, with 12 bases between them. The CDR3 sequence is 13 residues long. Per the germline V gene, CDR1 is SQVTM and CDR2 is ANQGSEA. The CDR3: CSVEVARGSEAFF. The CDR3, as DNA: TGCAGCGTTGAAGTCGCTCGGGGATCTGAAGCTTTCTTT.

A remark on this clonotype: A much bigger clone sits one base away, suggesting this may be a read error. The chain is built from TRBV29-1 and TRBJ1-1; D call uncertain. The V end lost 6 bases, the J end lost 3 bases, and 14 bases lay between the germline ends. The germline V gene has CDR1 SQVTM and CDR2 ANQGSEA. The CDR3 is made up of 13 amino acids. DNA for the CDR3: TGCAGCGTCGTAGGGAGGATGCACACTGAAGCTTTCTTT. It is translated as CSVVGRMHTEAFF.

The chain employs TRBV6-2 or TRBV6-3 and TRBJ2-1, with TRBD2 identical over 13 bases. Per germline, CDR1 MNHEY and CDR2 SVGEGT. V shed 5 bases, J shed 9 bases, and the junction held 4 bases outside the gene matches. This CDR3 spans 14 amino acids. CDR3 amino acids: CASSRTSGSGEQFF. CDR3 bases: TGTGCCAGCAGTAGGACTAGCGGGAGCGGTGAGCAGTTCTTC.

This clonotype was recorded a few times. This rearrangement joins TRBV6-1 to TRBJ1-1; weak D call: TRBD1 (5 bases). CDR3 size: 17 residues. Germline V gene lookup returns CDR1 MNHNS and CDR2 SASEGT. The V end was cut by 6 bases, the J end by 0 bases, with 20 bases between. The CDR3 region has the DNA TGTGCCAGCAGAGCCTCCGTCCCCGGGACGCTGAACACTGAAGCTTTCTTT. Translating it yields CASRASVPGTLNTEAFF.

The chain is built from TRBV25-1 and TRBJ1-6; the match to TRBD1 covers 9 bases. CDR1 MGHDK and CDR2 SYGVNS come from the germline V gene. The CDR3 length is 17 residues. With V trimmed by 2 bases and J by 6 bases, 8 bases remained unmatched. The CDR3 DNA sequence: TGTGCCAGCAGTGAAATTTCATGGGACAGGGTTAATTCACCCCTCCACTTT. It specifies CASSEISWDRVNSPLHF.

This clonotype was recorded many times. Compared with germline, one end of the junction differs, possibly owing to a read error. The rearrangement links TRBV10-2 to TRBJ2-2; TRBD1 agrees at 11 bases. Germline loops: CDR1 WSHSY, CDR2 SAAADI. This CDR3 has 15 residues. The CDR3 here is CASSAGTGGTGELFF. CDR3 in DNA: TGTGCCAGCAGCGCCGGGACAGGGGGCACCGGGGAGCTGTTTTTT.

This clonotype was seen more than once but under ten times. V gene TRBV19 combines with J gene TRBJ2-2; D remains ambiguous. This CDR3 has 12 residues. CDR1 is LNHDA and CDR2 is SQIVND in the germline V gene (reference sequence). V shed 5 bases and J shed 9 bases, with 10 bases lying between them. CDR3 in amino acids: CASSSSLWELFF. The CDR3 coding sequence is TGTGCCAGTAGTTCATCTTTGTGGGAGCTGTTTTTT.

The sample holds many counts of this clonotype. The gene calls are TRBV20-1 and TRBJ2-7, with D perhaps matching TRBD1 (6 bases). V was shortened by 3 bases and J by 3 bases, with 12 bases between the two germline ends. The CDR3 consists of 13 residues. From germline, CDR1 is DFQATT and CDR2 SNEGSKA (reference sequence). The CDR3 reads CSASRVDSYEQYF. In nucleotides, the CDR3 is TGCAGTGCTAGCCGAGTGGACAGCTACGAGCAGTACTTC.

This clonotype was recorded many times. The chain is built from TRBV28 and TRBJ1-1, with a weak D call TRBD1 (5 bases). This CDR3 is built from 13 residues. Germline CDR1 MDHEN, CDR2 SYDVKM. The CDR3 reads CAAGTGMNTEAFF. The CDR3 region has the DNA TGTGCAGCGGGGACGGGTATGAACACTGAAGCTTTCTTT.

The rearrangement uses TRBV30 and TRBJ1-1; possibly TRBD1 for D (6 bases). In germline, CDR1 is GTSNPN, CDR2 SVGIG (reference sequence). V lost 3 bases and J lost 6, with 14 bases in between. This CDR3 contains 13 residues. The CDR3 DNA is TGTGCCTGGAGATCGACAGGAGGTGCTGAAGCTTTCTTT. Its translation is CAWRSTGGAEAFF.

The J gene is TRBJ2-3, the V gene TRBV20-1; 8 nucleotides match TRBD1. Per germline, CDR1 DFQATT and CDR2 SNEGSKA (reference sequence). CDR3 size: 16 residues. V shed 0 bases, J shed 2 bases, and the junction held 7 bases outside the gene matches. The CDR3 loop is CSARDRDRRPTDTQYF. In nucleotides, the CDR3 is TGCAGTGCTAGAGACCGGGACAGGAGACCCACAGATACGCAGTATTTT.

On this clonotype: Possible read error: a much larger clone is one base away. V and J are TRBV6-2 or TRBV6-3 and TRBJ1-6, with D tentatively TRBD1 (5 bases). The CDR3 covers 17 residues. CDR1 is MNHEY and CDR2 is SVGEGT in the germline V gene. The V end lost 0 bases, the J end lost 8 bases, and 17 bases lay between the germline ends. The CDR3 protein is CASSYSVPGTEDSPLHF. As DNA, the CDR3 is TGTGCCAGCAGTTACTCGGTTCCAGGGACGGAGGATTCACCCCTCCACTTT.

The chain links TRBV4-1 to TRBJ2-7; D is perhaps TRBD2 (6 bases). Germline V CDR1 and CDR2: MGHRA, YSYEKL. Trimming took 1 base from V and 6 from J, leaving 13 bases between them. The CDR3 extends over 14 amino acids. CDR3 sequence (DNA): TGCGCCAGCAGCCAAGCGGGAGAGGCGATCGAGCAGTACTTC. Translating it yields CASSQAGEAIEQYF.

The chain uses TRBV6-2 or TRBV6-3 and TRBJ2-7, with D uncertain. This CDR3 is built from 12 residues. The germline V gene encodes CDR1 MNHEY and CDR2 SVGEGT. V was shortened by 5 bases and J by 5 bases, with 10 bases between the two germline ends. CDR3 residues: CASSAQVDEQYF. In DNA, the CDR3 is TGTGCCAGCAGTGCCCAGGTGGACGAGCAGTACTTC.

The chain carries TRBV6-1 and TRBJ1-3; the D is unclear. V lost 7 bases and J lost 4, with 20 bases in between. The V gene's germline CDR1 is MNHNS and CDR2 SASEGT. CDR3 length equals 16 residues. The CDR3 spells CASTQRRVAAGNTIYF. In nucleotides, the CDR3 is TGTGCCAGCACCCAAAGGCGGGTCGCGGCAGGAAACACCATATATTTT.

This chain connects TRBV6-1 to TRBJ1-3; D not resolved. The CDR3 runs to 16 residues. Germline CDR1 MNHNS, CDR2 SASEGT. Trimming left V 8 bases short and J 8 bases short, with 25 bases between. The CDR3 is CASPPFVGRPVDTIYF. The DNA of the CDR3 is TGTGCCAGCCCTCCGTTTGTAGGTCGGCCGGTGGACACCATATATTTT.

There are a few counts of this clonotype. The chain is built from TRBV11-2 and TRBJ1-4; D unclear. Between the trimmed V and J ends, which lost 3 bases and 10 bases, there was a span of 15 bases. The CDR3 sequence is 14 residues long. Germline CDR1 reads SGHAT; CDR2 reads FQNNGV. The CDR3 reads CASSLFSPGGKLFF. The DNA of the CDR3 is TGTGCCAGCAGCTTGTTCAGCCCCGGAGGAAAACTGTTTTTT.

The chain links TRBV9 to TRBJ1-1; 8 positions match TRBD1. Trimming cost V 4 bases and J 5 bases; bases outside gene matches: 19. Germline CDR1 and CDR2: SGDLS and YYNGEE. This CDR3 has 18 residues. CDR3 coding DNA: TGTGCCAGCAGCCAAGGGTCCCGGACAGGGAGACTGGGGACTGAAGCTTTCTTT. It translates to CASSQGSRTGRLGTEAFF.

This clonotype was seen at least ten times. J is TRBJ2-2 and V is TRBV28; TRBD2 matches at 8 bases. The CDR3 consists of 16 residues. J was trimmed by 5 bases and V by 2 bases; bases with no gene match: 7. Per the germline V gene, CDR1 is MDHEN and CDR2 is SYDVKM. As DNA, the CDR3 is TGTGCCAGCAGTTTACTGCCGGGAGGGCGTACCGGGGAGCTGTTTTTT. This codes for CASSLLPGGRTGELFF.